These T cell receptor beta chains were read from a single sample in a study of cytomegalovirus exposure and HLA in healthy donors. The table came from immunoSEQ multiplex PCR; TCRdb's copy has only in-frame clones and leaves some out. Of some 150,000 clones in the sample, 70% to 85% were seen once. Sequenced sample: PBMCs. These TCRs come from a human donor in good health. CDR3s include the opening cysteine and the closing phenylalanine or tryptophan. The order of the fields is clone size, V gene, D gene, J gene, CDR3 protein, CDR3 DNA. A D gene is named only where the DNA matches it firmly. Clone size, where shown, is once, few, many, or a class for clones that have expanded.

clone_size: NA; v_call: TRBV20-1; d_call: NA; j_call: TRBJ2-5; cdr3_aa: CSGSSEETQYF; cdr3_nt: TGCAGTGGGTCTAGCGAAGAGACCCAGTACTTC
clone_size: NA; v_call: TRBV19; d_call: TRBD1; j_call: TRBJ2-7; cdr3_aa: CASSIGFGTAAYEQYF; cdr3_nt: TGTGCCAGTAGTATCGGGTTCGGGACAGCCGCCTACGAGCAGTACTTC
clone_size: NA; v_call: TRBV2; d_call: NA; j_call: TRBJ2-3; cdr3_aa: CASIGSADDTQYF; cdr3_nt: TGTGCCAGCATTGGGTCAGCGGACGATACGCAGTATTTT
clone_size: NA; v_call: TRBV6-6; d_call: NA; j_call: TRBJ1-1; cdr3_aa: CASSSRGLPNTEAFF; cdr3_nt: TGTGCCAGCAGTTCCCGGGGACTTCCGAACACTGAAGCTTTCTTT
clone_size: few; v_call: TRBV7-9; d_call: TRBD1; j_call: TRBJ1-2; cdr3_aa: CSSSHGTGGFFDGYTF; cdr3_nt: TGTTCCAGCAGCCACGGGACAGGGGGTTTTTTCGATGGCTACACCTTC
clone_size: NA; v_call: TRBV9; d_call: NA; j_call: TRBJ1-1; cdr3_aa: CASSVSPMGDTEAFF; cdr3_nt: TGTGCCAGCAGCGTATCCCCCATGGGAGACACTGAAGCTTTCTTT
clone_size: NA; v_call: TRBV4-1; d_call: TRBD2; j_call: TRBJ2-1; cdr3_aa: CASSQDSGGSYNEQFF; cdr3_nt: TGCGCCAGCAGCCAAGATAGCGGGGGCTCCTACAATGAGCAGTTCTTC
clone_size: few; v_call: TRBV4-2; d_call: TRBD1; j_call: TRBJ1-4; cdr3_aa: CASSLAGQGDEKLFF; cdr3_nt: TGTGCCAGCAGCCTAGCTGGACAGGGGGATGAAAAACTGTTTTTT
clone_size: NA; v_call: TRBV5-1; d_call: NA; j_call: TRBJ1-4; cdr3_aa: CASRGRGRVGERLFF; cdr3_nt: TGCGCCAGCAGAGGCCGTGGCAGGGTCGGTGAAAGACTGTTTTTT
clone_size: once; v_call: TRBV4-1; d_call: TRBD1; j_call: TRBJ2-4; cdr3_aa: CASSRIRDRVSVIQYF; cdr3_nt: TGCGCCAGCAGCCGAATCCGGGACAGAGTGAGTGTCATTCAGTACTTC
clone_size: NA; v_call: TRBV10-3; d_call: TRBD1; j_call: TRBJ1-5; cdr3_aa: CAISEDRVGNQPQHF; cdr3_nt: TGTGCCATCAGTGAAGACAGGGTGGGCAATCAGCCCCAGCATTTT
clone_size: NA; v_call: TRBV5-1; d_call: NA; j_call: TRBJ2-4; cdr3_aa: CASSPTGSGENIQYF; cdr3_nt: TGCGCCAGCAGCCCCACAGGCAGTGGGGAAAACATTCAGTACTTC
clone_size: few; v_call: TRBV11-2; d_call: NA; j_call: TRBJ2-3; cdr3_aa: CASSLLPDFSTDTQYF; cdr3_nt: TGTGCCAGCAGCTTACTTCCCGACTTTAGCACAGATACGCAGTATTTT
clone_size: NA; v_call: TRBV6-6; d_call: TRBD2; j_call: TRBJ2-5; cdr3_aa: CASSSSGGPAQETQYF; cdr3_nt: TGTGCCAGCAGTTCTAGCGGGGGGCCCGCCCAAGAGACCCAGTACTTC
clone_size: NA; v_call: TRBV19; d_call: NA; j_call: TRBJ2-3; cdr3_aa: CASSYTDTQYF; cdr3_nt: TGTGCCAGTAGTTACACAGATACGCAGTATTTT
clone_size: NA; v_call: TRBV10-3; d_call: NA; j_call: TRBJ2-1; cdr3_aa: CAISESVDSNNEQFF; cdr3_nt: TGTGCCATCAGTGAGTCTGTGGACAGTAACAATGAGCAGTTCTTC
clone_size: NA; v_call: TRBV4-1; d_call: NA; j_call: TRBJ2-1; cdr3_aa: CASSQDRGGVNEQFF; cdr3_nt: TGCGCCAGCAGCCAAGATAGGGGGGGGGTCAATGAGCAGTTCTTC
clone_size: NA; v_call: TRBV5-1; d_call: NA; j_call: TRBJ2-3; cdr3_aa: CASSLASGGSDTQYF; cdr3_nt: TGCGCCAGCAGCTTGGCCTCTGGGGGGAGCGATACGCAGTATTTT
clone_size: NA; v_call: TRBV5-4; d_call: TRBD1; j_call: TRBJ2-7; cdr3_aa: CASSSKGQGNYEQYF; cdr3_nt: TGTGCCAGCAGCTCGAAGGGACAGGGAAACTACGAGCAGTACTTC
clone_size: NA; v_call: TRBV7-6; d_call: TRBD1; j_call: TRBJ2-7; cdr3_aa: CASSDGQGSSYEQYF; cdr3_nt: TGTGCCAGCAGCGATGGACAGGGGTCCTCCTACGAGCAGTACTTC
clone_size: NA; v_call: TRBV7-3; d_call: TRBD1; j_call: TRBJ1-1; cdr3_aa: CASSLTRTGDEAFF; cdr3_nt: TGTGCCAGCAGCTTAACGCGGACAGGGGATGAAGCTTTCTTT
clone_size: NA; v_call: TRBV4-1; d_call: NA; j_call: TRBJ2-2; cdr3_aa: CASSQEVGGTGELFF; cdr3_nt: TGCGCCAGCAGCCAAGAGGTGGGGGGAACCGGGGAGCTGTTTTTT
clone_size: NA; v_call: TRBV11-3; d_call: NA; j_call: TRBJ2-1; cdr3_aa: CASSLRTAPSSYNEQFF; cdr3_nt: TGTGCCAGCAGCCTCCGGACAGCGCCGAGCTCCTACAATGAGCAGTTCTTC
clone_size: NA; v_call: TRBV19; d_call: TRBD1; j_call: TRBJ1-2; cdr3_aa: CASSWTGDYGYTF; cdr3_nt: TGTGCCAGTAGTTGGACAGGGGACTATGGCTACACCTTC
clone_size: NA; v_call: TRBV15; d_call: NA; j_call: TRBJ2-5; cdr3_aa: CATSRGGRGPQETQYF; cdr3_nt: TGTGCCACCAGCAGGGGGGGTAGGGGTCCACAAGAGACCCAGTACTTC
clone_size: NA; v_call: TRBV7-9; d_call: TRBD1; j_call: TRBJ1-2; cdr3_aa: CASSRQGGYGYAF; cdr3_nt: TGTGCCAGCAGCCGACAGGGAGGTTATGGCTACGCCTTC
clone_size: NA; v_call: TRBV4-3; d_call: TRBD1; j_call: TRBJ2-2; cdr3_aa: CASSPGQGYTGELFF; cdr3_nt: TGCGCCAGCAGCCCAGGACAGGGGTACACCGGGGAGCTGTTTTTT
clone_size: NA; v_call: TRBV18; d_call: NA; j_call: TRBJ1-5; cdr3_aa: CASSPSQGNNQPQHF; cdr3_nt: TGTGCCAGCTCACCGTCACAGGGCAACAATCAGCCCCAGCATTTT
clone_size: NA; v_call: TRBV10-2; d_call: NA; j_call: TRBJ1-1; cdr3_aa: CASSEVTKATEAFF; cdr3_nt: TGCGCCAGCAGTGAGGTCACAAAAGCGACTGAAGCTTTCTTT
clone_size: NA; v_call: TRBV7-2; d_call: TRBD1; j_call: TRBJ2-7; cdr3_aa: CASSLAPQGAYEQYF; cdr3_nt: TGTGCCAGCAGCTTAGCGCCCCAGGGGGCCTACGAGCAGTACTTC
clone_size: NA; v_call: TRBV7-7; d_call: TRBD1; j_call: TRBJ2-5; cdr3_aa: CASSPGTGQETQYF; cdr3_nt: TGTGCTAGCAGCCCAGGGACAGGGCAAGAGACCCAGTACTTC
clone_size: NA; v_call: TRBV6-1; d_call: NA; j_call: TRBJ1-2; cdr3_aa: CASSEAGRTLGFGGYTF; cdr3_nt: TGTGCCAGCAGTGAAGCAGGGAGAACCCTAGGGTTTGGTGGCTACACCTTC
clone_size: NA; v_call: TRBV27; d_call: TRBD1; j_call: TRBJ1-1; cdr3_aa: CASSNRDRNTEAFF; cdr3_nt: TGTGCCAGCAGTAATCGGGACAGAAACACTGAAGCTTTCTTT
clone_size: few; v_call: TRBV28; d_call: TRBD1; j_call: TRBJ2-7; cdr3_aa: CASSGVGQGAGYEQYF; cdr3_nt: TGTGCCAGCAGTGGAGTCGGACAGGGGGCTGGGTACGAGCAGTACTTC
clone_size: NA; v_call: TRBV11-3; d_call: NA; j_call: TRBJ1-2; cdr3_aa: CASSGQAQGYGYTF; cdr3_nt: TGTGCCAGCAGCGGGCAGGCCCAGGGCTATGGCTACACCTTC
clone_size: once; v_call: TRBV2; d_call: NA; j_call: TRBJ1-5; cdr3_aa: CASSRVNQPQHF; cdr3_nt: TGTGCCAGCAGCCGGGTGAATCAGCCCCAGCATTTT
clone_size: few; v_call: TRBV27; d_call: NA; j_call: TRBJ1-1; cdr3_aa: CASSFSSSTEAFF; cdr3_nt: TGTGCCAGCAGTTTTTCTAGTTCGACTGAAGCTTTCTTT
clone_size: NA; v_call: TRBV10-1; d_call: NA; j_call: TRBJ1-2; cdr3_aa: CASSRRWMAGYGYTF; cdr3_nt: TGCGCCAGCAGTAGGCGTTGGATGGCAGGCTATGGCTACACCTTC
clone_size: NA; v_call: TRBV6-5; d_call: NA; j_call: TRBJ1-1; cdr3_aa: CASSYSGGNTEAFF; cdr3_nt: TGTGCCAGCAGTTACTCAGGGGGAAACACTGAAGCTTTCTTT
clone_size: NA; v_call: TRBV18; d_call: NA; j_call: TRBJ2-2; cdr3_aa: CASSQTGTYTGELFF; cdr3_nt: TGTGCCAGCTCGCAAACCGGGACTTACACCGGGGAGCTGTTTTTT
clone_size: NA; v_call: TRBV18; d_call: NA; j_call: TRBJ2-7; cdr3_aa: CASSPFNGLYEQYF; cdr3_nt: TGTGCCAGCTCACCATTCAACGGTCTCTACGAGCAGTACTTC
clone_size: NA; v_call: TRBV5-8; d_call: TRBD2; j_call: TRBJ2-1; cdr3_aa: CASSLTSGNNNEQFF; cdr3_nt: TGTGCCAGCAGCTTGACTAGCGGGAACAACAATGAGCAGTTCTTC
clone_size: NA; v_call: TRBV5-1; d_call: NA; j_call: TRBJ1-5; cdr3_aa: CASRKGEPQHF; cdr3_nt: TGCGCCAGCAGGAAGGGGGAGCCCCAGCATTTT
clone_size: NA; v_call: TRBV5-1; d_call: NA; j_call: TRBJ2-1; cdr3_aa: CASSLADNEQFF; cdr3_nt: TGCGCCAGCAGCTTGGCAGACAATGAGCAGTTCTTC
clone_size: once; v_call: TRBV11-3; d_call: TRBD1; j_call: TRBJ2-7; cdr3_aa: CASSSQGAEKYEQYF; cdr3_nt: TGTGCCAGCAGCTCACAGGGGGCGGAAAAATACGAGCAGTACTTC
clone_size: once; v_call: TRBV9; d_call: NA; j_call: TRBJ2-1; cdr3_aa: CASSVGAGQDEQFF; cdr3_nt: TGTGCCAGCAGCGTAGGTGCGGGGCAGGATGAGCAGTTCTTC
clone_size: NA; v_call: TRBV7-2; d_call: TRBD1; j_call: TRBJ2-2; cdr3_aa: CASSLAPTGGANGELFF; cdr3_nt: TGTGCCAGCAGCTTAGCCCCAACAGGGGGCGCGAACGGGGAGCTGTTTTTT
clone_size: NA; v_call: TRBV7-9; d_call: NA; j_call: TRBJ2-7; cdr3_aa: CASSLEGAELTYEQYF; cdr3_nt: TGTGCCAGCAGCTTAGAAGGGGCGGAACTGACCTACGAGCAGTACTTC
clone_size: NA; v_call: TRBV2; d_call: NA; j_call: TRBJ1-5; cdr3_aa: CASSEGQSSNQPQHF; cdr3_nt: TGTGCCAGCAGTGAAGGACAGTCTAGCAATCAGCCCCAGCATTTT
clone_size: NA; v_call: TRBV6-5; d_call: TRBD2; j_call: TRBJ2-1; cdr3_aa: CASREIAGDGNEQFF; cdr3_nt: TGTGCCAGCAGGGAAATAGCGGGGGATGGCAATGAGCAGTTCTTC
clone_size: NA; v_call: TRBV18; d_call: NA; j_call: TRBJ2-7; cdr3_aa: CASSPGNRQVVDYEQYF; cdr3_nt: TGTGCCAGCTCACCAGGGAATCGCCAGGTTGTTGACTACGAGCAGTACTTC
clone_size: NA; v_call: TRBV6-6; d_call: NA; j_call: TRBJ1-2; cdr3_aa: CASRPPEGPNYGYTF; cdr3_nt: TGTGCCAGCAGACCCCCGGAGGGGCCCAACTATGGCTACACCTTC
clone_size: few; v_call: TRBV11-2; d_call: NA; j_call: TRBJ2-7; cdr3_aa: CASSLGVTYEQYF; cdr3_nt: TGTGCCAGCAGCTTAGGTGTAACCTACGAGCAGTACTTC